These 24 T cell receptor beta chains share one sample of origin, sequenced in a study of blood T cell repertoires in COVID-19. Measured with immunoSEQ multiplex PCR; TCRdb has only the in-frame clones, and not every one. The sample carries about 400,000 clones, approximately 86% recorded once. Input material: PBMCs or T cells enriched from blood (not recorded which). The receptors derive from a woman aged 40 to 50 with acute COVID-19.

The chain is built from TRBV15 and TRBJ2-7; 7 nucleotides align to TRBD1. This CDR3 has 14 amino acids. V was clipped by 3 bases and J by 3 bases; unmatched bases: 5. Germline V lookup: CDR1 LNHNV, CDR2 YYDKDF (reference sequence). CDR3 coding DNA: TGTGCCACCAGCAGGGAGACAGGGCGCTACGAGCAGTACTTC. It encodes CATSRETGRYEQYF.

The chain couples TRBV19 to TRBJ1-1; D gene uncertain. Per the germline V gene, CDR1 is LNHDA and CDR2 is SQIVND (reference sequence). The germline V and J ends were trimmed by 3 bases and 4 bases, with 12 bases remaining between them. The CDR3 is made up of 14 amino acids. In DNA form, the CDR3 reads TGTGCCAGTAGTATTGGGTTTCGGAGCACTGAAGCTTTCTTT. Amino acid sequence: CASSIGFRSTEAFF.

This clone was counted a few times. The V and J genes are TRBV11-2 and TRBJ1-5; maybe TRBD1 (5 bases). The CDR3 covers 13 residues. Germline lookup yields CDR1 SGHAT and CDR2 FQNNGV. Trimming took 6 bases from V and 3 from J, leaving 9 bases between them. The CDR3 region is CASRQGSNQPQHF. The CDR3 nucleotides read TGTGCCAGCAGGCAGGGATCCAATCAGCCCCAGCATTTT.

The chain employs TRBV4-1 and TRBJ1-6; 10 bases are shared with TRBD1. The CDR3 contains 15 residues. V trimming: 2 bases; J trimming: 7 bases; junction bases outside the gene matches: 2. The V gene's germline CDR1 is MGHRA and CDR2 YSYEKL. The CDR3 loop is CASSQRDRGNSPLHF. DNA for the CDR3: TGCGCCAGCAGCCAACGGGACAGGGGAAATTCACCCCTCCACTTT.

The chain is built from TRBV5-4 and TRBJ1-1; D not resolved. Trimming removed 4 bases at V and 0 bases at J, with 10 bases between. Looked up from germline, CDR1 is SGHNT and CDR2 is YYREEE (reference sequence). There are 14 residues in the CDR3. The CDR3 region is CASSAGGVNTEAFF. The DNA of the CDR3 is TGTGCCAGCAGCGCCGGTGGAGTGAACACTGAAGCTTTCTTT.

This clone was seen only once. The chain joins TRBV10-1 to TRBJ1-2; D unclear. V dropped 4 bases and J dropped 1 base, with 7 bases sitting between them. Germline V lookup: CDR1 WNHNN, CDR2 SYGVQD (reference sequence). The CDR3 length is 13 residues. CDR3 residues: CASSVGVNYGYTF. The CDR3 nucleotides are TGCGCCAGCAGTGTTGGAGTTAACTATGGCTACACCTTC.

The V gene is TRBV14, the J gene TRBJ2-7; D might be TRBD1 (5 bases). The germline V gene encodes CDR1 SGHDN and CDR2 FVKESK. The V and J ends lost 3 bases and 2 bases respectively, with 17 bases between them. The CDR3 length is 16 residues. CDR3 sequence (DNA): TGTGCCAGCAGCCACGCCGGGCCCCAGGGTCCCTACGAGCAGTACTTC. It translates to CASSHAGPQGPYEQYF.

This clone was detected many times. The chain recombines TRBV5-1 with TRBJ2-1; D perhaps matches TRBD2 (6 bases). Germline V gene sequence: CDR1 SGHRS, CDR2 YFSETQ. The CDR3 contains 15 residues. Trimming removed 1 base at V and 0 bases at J, with 8 bases between. CDR3 residues: CASSLPSVSYNEQFF. The DNA for the CDR3 is TGCGCCAGCAGCTTGCCTAGCGTCTCCTACAATGAGCAGTTCTTC.

This chain joins TRBV7-9 and TRBJ1-2; maybe TRBD1 (6 bases). Germline CDR1 SEHNR, CDR2 FQNEAQ (reference sequence). V was pared by 5 bases and J by 2 bases, with 9 bases between. The CDR3 has 13 residues. CDR3 sequence: CASSGQGNYGYTF. DNA of the CDR3: TGTGCCAGCAGCGGGCAGGGGAACTATGGCTACACCTTC.

The rearrangement joins TRBV19 to TRBJ2-1, with 9 bases identical to TRBD2. The CDR3 runs 20 residues. V lost 2 bases, J lost 0 bases, and 14 bases stayed unmatched. The V gene's germline CDR1 is LNHDA and CDR2 SQIVND (reference sequence). DNA for the CDR3: TGTGCCAGTAGTATACGGGCCCAGCGGGGGGCCATAAGCTCCTACAATGAGCAGTTCTTC. This translates into CASSIRAQRGAISSYNEQFF.

The J gene is TRBJ1-6, the V gene TRBV5-1; TRBD1 might be the D (5 bases). With 6 bases removed from V and 9 bases from J, the gap between germline ends came to 13 bases. The CDR3 loop spans 13 amino acids. Germline CDR1 reads SGHRS; CDR2 reads YFSETQ. The CDR3 region is CASTERGGSPLHF. CDR3 nucleotides: TGCGCCAGCACGGAGCGCGGGGGTTCACCCCTCCACTTT. Variable domain in full (rest from reference TRBV5-1 and TRBJ1-6): KAGVTQTPRYLIKTRGQQVTLSCSPISGHRSVSWYQQTPGQGLQFLFEYFSETQRNKGNFPGRFSGRQFSNSRSEMNVSTLELGDSALYLCASTERGGSPLHFGNGTRLTVT.

V usage is TRBV7-9 and J usage is TRBJ1-2; TRBD1 aligns across 7 bases. The CDR3 is 14 amino acids. Looked up from germline, CDR1 is SEHNR and CDR2 is FQNEAQ (reference sequence). V lost 1 base, J lost 8 bases, and 7 bases stayed unmatched. The CDR3 nucleotides are TGTGCCAGCAGCTTAGGGGGACAGCCTCCGGGCTACACCTTC. Translating it yields CASSLGGQPPGYTF.

The chain couples TRBV10-2 to TRBJ2-2, with 8 nucleotides matching TRBD1. The CDR3 totals 15 residues. The ends lost 6 bases at V and 4 bases at J; junction bases unmatched: 7. Germline V gene lookup returns CDR1 WSHSY and CDR2 SAAADI. The CDR3 loop is CASSGQGAGTGELFF. CDR3 nucleotide sequence: TGCGCCAGCAGCGGTCAGGGGGCAGGCACCGGGGAGCTGTTTTTT.

The CDR3 nucleotides are TGTGCCAGCAGTTCCTCTACAGATTACAATTCACCCCTCCACTTT. This translates into CASSSSTDYNSPLHF. The chain is built from TRBV6-5 and TRBJ1-6, with D hard to call. Trimming shortened V by 4 bases and J by 7 bases, and 14 bases separated the two germline ends. The CDR3 covers 15 residues. CDR1 and CDR2 from the germline V gene are MNHEY and SVGAGI.

In regard to this clone: Other DNA sequences within the sample encode an identical CDR3. This chain joins TRBV7-9 and TRBJ1-3; 10 bases line up with TRBD1. The CDR3 is 15 amino acids. Germline V CDR1 and CDR2: SEHNR, FQNEAQ (reference sequence). The J segment lost 4 bases and the V segment lost 4 bases, leaving 4 bases of the junction unmatched. CDR3 bases: TGTGCCAGCAGCTGGGGACAGGGGACGGGAAACACCATATATTTT. Translation: CASSWGQGTGNTIYF.

The sample holds a few counts of this clone. The rearrangement uses TRBV11-2 and TRBJ1-1; TRBD1 agrees at 8 bases. This CDR3 comprises 13 residues. V was clipped by 7 bases and J by 7 bases; unmatched bases: 8. Germline CDR1 SGHAT, CDR2 FQNNGV. In DNA, the CDR3 is TGTGCCAGCATGCAGGGGGCTTGGGGTGAAGCTTTCTTT. This translates into CASMQGAWGEAFF.

This chain uses TRBV11-2 with TRBJ2-3; D may be TRBD1 (5 bases). V was shortened by 1 base and J by 10 bases, with 12 bases between the two germline ends. The CDR3 contains 13 residues. Germline values: CDR1 SGHAT, CDR2 FQNNGV. The CDR3 DNA sequence: TGTGCCAGCAGCTTAGGAAGGACAACCCCGCAGTATTTT. Translation: CASSLGRTTPQYF.

CDR3 sequence: CSVGLAGDTGELFF. The CDR3 DNA is TGCAGCGTAGGACTAGCGGGGGACACCGGGGAGCTGTTTTTT. This chain links TRBV29-1 with TRBJ2-2; 13 nucleotides match TRBD2. CDR1 is SQVTM and CDR2 is ANQGSEA in the germline V gene. This CDR3 has 14 amino acids. The trim removed 6 bases at V and 3 bases at J, leaving 1 base unmatched.

This clone appeared a single time. The genes are TRBV3-1 (or the pseudogene TRBV3-2) and TRBJ1-2; 7 nucleotides line up with TRBD1. The ends lost 3 bases at V and 4 bases at J; junction bases unmatched: 11. Germline loops: CDR1 LGHDT, CDR2 YNNKEL (reference sequence). CDR3 size: 16 residues. The CDR3 is CASSHAPGTAAYGYTF. The DNA of the CDR3 is TGTGCCAGCAGCCACGCGCCCGGGACAGCTGCCTATGGCTACACCTTC.

This rearrangement joins TRBV27 to TRBJ1-1; 9 bases line up with TRBD1. CDR1 and CDR2 from the germline V gene are MNHEY and SMNVEV (reference sequence). CDR3 size: 14 residues. The V and J ends lost 6 bases and 8 bases, in that order; junction bases with no gene match: 10. CDR3 loop: CASRLTGGLTEAFF. CDR3 DNA sequence: TGTGCCAGCAGGCTCACAGGGGGCTTGACCGAAGCTTTCTTT.

This clone was observed a single time. This chain joins TRBV3-1 (or the pseudogene TRBV3-2) and TRBJ2-1; a weak D match, TRBD1 (6 bases). This CDR3 region has 17 residues. Trimming took 1 base from V and 3 from J, leaving 16 bases between them. Per the germline V gene, CDR1 is LGHDT and CDR2 is YNNKEL (reference sequence). The CDR3 bases are TGTGCCAGCAGCCAAGGCCACGTTGGGACACTCTACAATGAGCAGTTCTTC. Translated, it gives CASSQGHVGTLYNEQFF.

The gene calls are TRBV6-5 and TRBJ1-2, with D uncertain. The CDR3 extends over 14 amino acids. Between the trimmed V and J ends, which lost 6 bases and 7 bases, there was a span of 18 bases. Germline CDR1 reads MNHEY; CDR2 reads SVGAGI. This chain's CDR3 is CASRIRAGYGGYTF. The CDR3 DNA is TGTGCCAGCAGAATACGGGCGGGATATGGTGGCTACACCTTC.

V usage is TRBV6-2 or TRBV6-3 and J usage is TRBJ1-5, with TRBD1 matching 7 bases. The CDR3 has 15 amino acids. The germline V gene has CDR1 MNHEY and CDR2 SVGEGT. V lost 0 bases to trimming and J lost 6 bases; unmatched junction nucleotides: 5. DNA of the CDR3: TGTGCCAGCAGTTACTCAGACAGGGTGAGTCAGCCCCAGCATTTT. Amino acid sequence: CASSYSDRVSQPQHF.

The chain recombines TRBV5-6 with TRBJ1-2, with D tentatively TRBD1 (5 bases). The germline V gene has CDR1 SGHDT and CDR2 YYEEEE. The V end was cut by 0 bases, the J end by 4 bases, with 7 bases between. The CDR3 consists of 13 residues. In DNA form, the CDR3 reads TGTGCCAGCAGCTTGGACAGGCTCTATGGCTACACCTTC. This encodes CASSLDRLYGYTF.